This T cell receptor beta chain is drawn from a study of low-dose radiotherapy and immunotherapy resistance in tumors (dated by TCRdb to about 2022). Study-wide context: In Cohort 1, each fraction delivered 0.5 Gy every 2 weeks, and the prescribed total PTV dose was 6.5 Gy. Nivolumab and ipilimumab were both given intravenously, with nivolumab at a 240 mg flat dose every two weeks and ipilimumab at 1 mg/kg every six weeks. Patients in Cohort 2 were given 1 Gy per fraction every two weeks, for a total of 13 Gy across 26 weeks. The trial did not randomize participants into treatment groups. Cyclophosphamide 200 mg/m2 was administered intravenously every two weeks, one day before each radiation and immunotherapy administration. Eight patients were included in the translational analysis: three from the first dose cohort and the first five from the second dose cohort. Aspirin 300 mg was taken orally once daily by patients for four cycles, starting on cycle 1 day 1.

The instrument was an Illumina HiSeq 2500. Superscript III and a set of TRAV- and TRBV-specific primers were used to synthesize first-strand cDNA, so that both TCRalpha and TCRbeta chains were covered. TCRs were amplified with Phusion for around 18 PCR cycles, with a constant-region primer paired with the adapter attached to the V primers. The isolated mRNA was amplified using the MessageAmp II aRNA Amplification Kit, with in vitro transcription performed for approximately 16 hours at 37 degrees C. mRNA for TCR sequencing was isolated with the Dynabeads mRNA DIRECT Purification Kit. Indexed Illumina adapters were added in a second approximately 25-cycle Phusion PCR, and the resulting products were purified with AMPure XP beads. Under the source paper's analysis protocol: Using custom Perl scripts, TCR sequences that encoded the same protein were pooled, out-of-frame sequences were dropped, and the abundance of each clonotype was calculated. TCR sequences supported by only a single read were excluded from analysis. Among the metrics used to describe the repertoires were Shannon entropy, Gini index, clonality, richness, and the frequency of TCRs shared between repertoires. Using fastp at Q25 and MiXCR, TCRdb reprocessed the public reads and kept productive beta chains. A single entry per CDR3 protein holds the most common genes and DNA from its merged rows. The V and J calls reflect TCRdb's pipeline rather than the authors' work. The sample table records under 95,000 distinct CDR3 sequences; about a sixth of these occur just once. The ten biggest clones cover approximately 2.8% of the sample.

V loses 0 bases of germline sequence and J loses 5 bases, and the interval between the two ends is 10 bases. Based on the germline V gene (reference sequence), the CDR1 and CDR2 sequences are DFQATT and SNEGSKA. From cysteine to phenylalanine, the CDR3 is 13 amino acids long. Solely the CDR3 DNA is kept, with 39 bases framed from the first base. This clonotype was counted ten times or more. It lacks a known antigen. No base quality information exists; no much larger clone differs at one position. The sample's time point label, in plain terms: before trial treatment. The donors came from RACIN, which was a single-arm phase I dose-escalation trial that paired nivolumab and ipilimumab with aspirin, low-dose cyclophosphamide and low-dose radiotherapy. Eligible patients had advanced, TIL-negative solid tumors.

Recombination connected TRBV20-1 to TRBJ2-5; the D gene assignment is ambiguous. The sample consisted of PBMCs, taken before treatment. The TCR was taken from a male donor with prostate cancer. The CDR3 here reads CSARDPGRETQYF. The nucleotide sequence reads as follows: TGCAGTGCTAGAGATCCCGGACGTGAGACCCAGTACTTC.